This T cell receptor beta chain was recorded in a study of early T cells in non-severe SARS-CoV-2 infection. Study-level background: Chains stayed unpaired after sequencing of bulk RNA from unsorted whole blood.

With 0 bases clipped from V and 7 bases from J, the junction kept 7 bases outside the gene matches. The germline V gene encodes CDR1 KGHSH and CDR2 LQKENI. This CDR3 spans 16 amino acids. This clonotype was found many times. Each cDNA molecule carried a unique molecular identifier. TCRdb re-analysed the 5' RACE reads in MiXCR, keeping a single row per CDR3 protein. The data hold some 30,000 distinct CDR3 sequences, with around 7% observed a single time. The sample was whole blood. The sequence was collected from an adult who was a healthcare worker with PCR-confirmed SARS-CoV-2 infection or an uninfected control (not recorded which). The J gene is TRBJ2-1, the V gene TRBV18; TRBD2 matches at 9 bases. The CDR3 loop is CASSPPRLAGWNEQFF. In nucleotides, the CDR3 is TGTGCCAGCTCACCACCAAGGCTAGCGGGATGGAATGAGCAGTTCTTC.